A single sample is the source of the 15 T cell receptor beta chains below, sequenced in a study of blood T cell repertoires in COVID-19. Assay: immunoSEQ multiplex PCR; the TCRdb copy retains only in-frame clones and omits some. Of about 98,000 clones detected, roughly nine tenths appear once; the ten largest clones hold about a tenth. Input material: peripheral blood. These receptors were taken from a man aged 50 or older with acute or convalescent COVID-19.

The CDR3 spells CASSPRGGASNQPQHF. The CDR3 coding sequence is TGTGCCAGCAGCCCTCGAGGGGGCGCGAGCAATCAGCCCCAGCATTTT. The rearrangement links TRBV3-1 (or the pseudogene TRBV3-2) to TRBJ1-5; 7 bases fit TRBD1. Germline assignment: CDR1 LGHDT and CDR2 YNNKEL (reference sequence). V was pared by 4 bases and J by 1 base, with 7 bases of the junction left unmatched. The CDR3 is 16 residues long.

This clone was counted a few times. The V and J genes are TRBV9 and TRBJ1-1; D remains ambiguous. Between the trimmed V and J ends, which lost 4 bases and 5 bases, there was a span of 18 bases. This CDR3 has 15 residues. Germline CDR1 reads SGDLS; CDR2 reads YYNGEE. In DNA form, the CDR3 reads TGTGCCAGCAGCTACCCTCTAAACCTGAGGACTGAAGCTTTCTTT. It codes for CASSYPLNLRTEAFF.

Written as DNA, the CDR3 is TGTGCCATCAGGGGGGGTGAAGCTTCACCCCTCCACTTT. Protein: CAIRGGEASPLHF. The chain is built from TRBV10-3 and TRBJ1-6; tentatively, D is TRBD1 (5 bases). Trimming pared 6 bases from V and 9 bases from J, leaving 12 bases between. From germline, CDR1 is ENHRY and CDR2 SYGVKD. The CDR3 consists of 13 residues.

The DNA for the CDR3 is TGTGCCTGGGCAGGGGGCATCAATCAGCCCCAGCATTTT. Protein sequence: CAWAGGINQPQHF. J is TRBJ1-5 and V is TRBV30, with 8 bases that match TRBD1. Germline V gene sequence: CDR1 GTSNPN, CDR2 SVGIG (reference sequence). The CDR3 has 13 amino acids. J lost 3 bases, V lost 5 bases, and 3 bases had no gene match.

This chain joins TRBV9 and TRBJ2-2, with TRBD2 matching 7 bases. CDR3 size: 15 residues. Germline CDR1 SGDLS, CDR2 YYNGEE. J gave up 6 bases and V 0 bases, and 5 bases lay outside the gene matches. The CDR3 nucleotides are TGTGCCAGCAGCGTAGGCGGGAGAACGCCCGGGGAGCTGTTTTTT. This sequence encodes CASSVGGRTPGELFF.

The rearrangement links TRBV12-3 or TRBV12-4 to TRBJ2-2; D perhaps matches TRBD2 (5 bases). The CDR3 is 12 residues long. V was trimmed by 6 bases and J by 3 bases, leaving 5 bases between them. The CDR3 nucleotides are TGTGCCAGCAGGAGGGACACCGGGGAGCTGTTTTTT. This sequence encodes CASRRDTGELFF.

This chain connects TRBV5-1 to TRBJ2-1; 10 nucleotides match TRBD1. In germline, CDR1 is SGHRS, CDR2 YFSETQ. V lost 1 base, J lost 9 bases, and 13 bases stayed unmatched. The CDR3 consists of 17 residues. CDR3 DNA sequence: TGCGCCAGCAGCTTGCTATTGCCCGGGACAGGGGCAGGTGAGCAGTTCTTC. Residues: CASSLLLPGTGAGEQFF. The complete variable domain, with remaining parts taken from reference TRBV5-1 and TRBJ2-1, reads KAGVTQTPRYLIKTRGQQVTLSCSPISGHRSVSWYQQTPGQGLQFLFEYFSETQRNKGNFPGRFSGRQFSNSRSEMNVSTLELGDSALYLCASSLLLPGTGAGEQFFGPGTRLTVL.

V gene TRBV13 combines with J gene TRBJ2-1, with TRBD2 identical over 7 bases. Germline CDR1 is PRHDT and CDR2 is FYEKMQ (reference sequence). The CDR3 sequence is 15 residues long. With V trimmed by 6 bases and J by 7 bases, 12 bases remained unmatched. The CDR3 DNA sequence: TGTGCCAGCAGTTGGGGGGGGACTGGAGGAAATGAGCAGTTCTTC. It encodes CASSWGGTGGNEQFF.

V and J are TRBV29-1 and TRBJ2-1, with TRBD2 matching 10 bases. V shed 4 bases, J shed 0 bases, and the junction held 6 bases outside the gene matches. CDR3 length equals 16 residues. The germline V gene has CDR1 SQVTM and CDR2 ANQGSEA. Here the CDR3 reads CSVVRRLAGSYNEQFF. CDR3 in DNA: TGCAGCGTTGTAAGGCGACTAGCGGGCTCCTACAATGAGCAGTTCTTC.

The chain uses TRBV7-6 and TRBJ2-3; the D is unclear. The CDR3 consists of 13 residues. Germline CDR1 is SGHVS and CDR2 is FNYEAQ. V was shortened by 5 bases and J by 2 bases, with 8 bases between the two germline ends. CDR3 protein: CASSPTATDTQYF. The CDR3 DNA is TGTGCCAGCAGCCCCACTGCCACAGATACGCAGTATTTT. The full variable domain, with the rest looked up from reference TRBV7-6 and TRBJ2-3, is GAGVSQSPRYKVTKRGQDVALRCDPISGHVSLYWYRQALGQGPEFLTYFNYEAQQDKSGLPNDRFSAERPEGSISTLTIQRTEQRDSAMYRCASSPTATDTQYFGPGTRLTVL.

The chain is built from TRBV27 and TRBJ2-3, with TRBD2 matching 15 bases. This CDR3 is built from 16 residues. Germline V CDR1 and CDR2: MNHEY, SMNVEV (reference sequence). J lost 1 base, V lost 6 bases, and 2 bases had no gene match. The CDR3 DNA reads as TGTGCCAGCAGCCGGACTAGCGGGAGGGGCACAGATACGCAGTATTTT. Translation: CASSRTSGRGTDTQYF.

This clone was seen just once. The chain is built from TRBV5-5 and TRBJ2-7; weak D call: TRBD2 (6 bases). V was pared by 0 bases and J by 0 bases, with 16 bases between. Germline V gene sequence: CDR1 SGHKS, CDR2 YYEKEE (reference sequence). The CDR3 consists of 17 residues. CDR3 residues: CASSLAPGSFSSYEQYF. CDR3 DNA sequence: TGTGCCAGCAGCTTGGCCCCCGGGAGTTTCAGCTCCTACGAGCAGTACTTC.

This chain joins TRBV5-1 and TRBJ1-2; 9 bases line up with TRBD1. From germline, CDR1 is SGHRS and CDR2 YFSETQ. Trimming removed 4 bases from V and 4 bases from J; junction bases left unmatched: 8. This CDR3 comprises 15 residues. CDR3 sequence (DNA): TGCGCCAGCAGCGAGGGGACAGGGAGCCGCTATGGCTACACCTTC. This translates into CASSEGTGSRYGYTF.

V and J are TRBV7-6 and TRBJ2-2; 10 bases match TRBD2. Trimming took 2 bases from V and 3 from J; bases not matched to a gene: 6. The length of the CDR3 is 17 residues. In germline, CDR1 is SGHVS, CDR2 FNYEAQ. The CDR3 loop is CASSLPPAGGYTGELFF. CDR3 in DNA: TGTGCCAGCAGCTTACCCCCAGCGGGAGGGTACACCGGGGAGCTGTTTTTT. The full variable domain, rest sourced from reference TRBV7-6 and TRBJ2-2, is GAGVSQSPRYKVTKRGQDVALRCDPISGHVSLYWYRQALGQGPEFLTYFNYEAQQDKSGLPNDRFSAERPEGSISTLTIQRTEQRDSAMYRCASSLPPAGGYTGELFFGEGSRLTVL.

The genes are TRBV5-4 and TRBJ2-3; TRBD2 aligns across 9 bases. Germline-derived CDR1 and CDR2 are SGHNT and YYREEE (reference sequence). V was pared by 4 bases and J by 0 bases, with 3 bases of the junction left unmatched. The CDR3 extends over 15 amino acids. This CDR3 reads CASSPSGTSTDTQYF. The DNA for the CDR3 is TGTGCCAGCAGCCCTAGCGGGACTAGCACAGATACGCAGTATTTT.